What follows are 28 T cell receptor beta chains derived from one specimen sequenced in a study of T cell repertoires in cytomegalovirus infection. TCRdb redid the calling of the reads with MiXCR, one entry per CDR3 protein. The table has about 500,000 distinct CDR3 sequences, around 35% seen once. Their recognized antigens are unknown. This specimen consisted of cultured PBMCs, obtained from culture after CMV antigen stimulation. These receptors were taken from a human donor in good health (CMV status not recorded). Some clones in this sample may be carry-over from other donors' samples.

This clonotype came up a few times. The rearrangement uses TRBV27 and TRBJ2-3; 10 nucleotides match TRBD2. The junction had 2 bases not matched to a gene; V was cut back by 3 bases and J by 5 bases. CDR1 is MNHEY and CDR2 is SMNVEV in the germline V gene (reference sequence). The CDR3 is 14 residues long. The CDR3 is CASSLGLAKDTQYF. CDR3 in DNA: TGTGCCAGCAGTTTGGGACTAGCGAAAGATACGCAGTATTTT.

This clonotype was observed a single time. V is TRBV7-2 and J is TRBJ2-7, with D perhaps given as TRBD1 or TRBD2 (6 bases each). Germline V gene sequence: CDR1 SGHTA, CDR2 FQGNSA. CDR3 length: 14 amino acids. The ends were cut back, 0 bases at V and 3 bases at J, with 9 bases in the middle. CDR3: CASSLAGGGYEQYV. In DNA, the CDR3 is TGTGCCAGCAGCTTAGCCGGGGGCGGCTACGAGCAGTACGTC.

This chain connects TRBV29-1 to TRBJ2-1, with D tentatively TRBD1 or TRBD2 (5 bases each). The ends were cut back, 2 bases at V and 9 bases at J, with 17 bases in the middle. CDR3 size: 14 residues. Looked up from germline, CDR1 is SQVTM and CDR2 is ANQGSEA. CDR3 DNA sequence: TGCAGCGTTGAAAGAGGCTTGAGGGACGGTGAGCAGTTCTTC. It translates to CSVERGLRDGEQFF.

This clonotype was picked up a small number of times. This chain joins TRBV28 and TRBJ1-3, with D unresolved. The ends were cut back, 3 bases at V and 0 bases at J, with 6 bases in the middle. CDR1 and CDR2 from the germline V gene are MDHEN and SYDVKM. The CDR3 is made up of 14 amino acids. The CDR3 is CASSFGLSGNTIYF. Written as DNA, the CDR3 is TGTGCCAGCAGTTTTGGGCTCTCTGGAAACACCATATATTTT.

This clonotype was detected only a few times. The chain recombines TRBV6-1 with TRBJ2-7, with TRBD2 matching over 9 bases. The V segment lost 7 bases and the J segment 3 bases; nucleotides outside the gene matches: 10. The CDR3 loop spans 15 amino acids. Germline assignment: CDR1 MNHNS and CDR2 SASEGT. The CDR3 protein is CASTSRTSAFYEQYF. The DNA for the CDR3 is TGTGCCAGCACCAGCAGGACTAGCGCCTTCTACGAGCAGTACTTC.

The chain recombines TRBV2 with TRBJ2-1; TRBD2 matches 8 bases. V trimming: 8 bases; J trimming: 9 bases; junction bases outside the gene matches: 12. Germline V gene data show CDR1 as SNHLY and CDR2 as FYNNEI. The CDR3 totals 14 residues. Here the CDR3 reads CASHQEREMIEQFF. The CDR3 DNA reads TGTGCCAGCCATCAGGAGCGGGAGATGATTGAGCAGTTCTTC.

This clonotype was counted only a few times. The CDR3 spells CATAPGREQNEQFF. In nucleotides, the CDR3 is TGTGCCACCGCCCCAGGGCGGGAGCAGAATGAGCAGTTCTTC. The V and J genes are TRBV19 and TRBJ2-1; 7 nucleotides align to TRBD2. V gave up 10 bases and J gave up 7 bases; unmatched junction bases: 13. The germline gives CDR1 LNHDA, CDR2 SQIVND (reference sequence). This CDR3 region has 14 residues.

The rearrangement uses TRBV28 and TRBJ2-1, with 12 bases fitting TRBD2. CDR3 length: 17 residues. Trimming cost V 4 bases and J 7 bases; bases outside gene matches: 11. Germline CDR1 and CDR2: MDHEN and SYDVKM. The CDR3 loop is CASSSLKGLAGGNEQFF. CDR3 bases: TGTGCCAGCAGTTCCCTAAAGGGTCTAGCGGGAGGGAATGAGCAGTTCTTC.

This chain links TRBV4-1 with TRBJ2-3, with 9 bases matching TRBD2. Germline V CDR1 and CDR2: MGHRA, YSYEKL. With 3 bases clipped from V and 4 bases from J, the junction kept 11 bases outside the gene matches. The CDR3 has 17 amino acids. CDR3 amino acids: CASSHGVAGGPADTQYF. The CDR3 DNA follows: TGCGCCAGCAGCCATGGAGTCGCGGGAGGGCCCGCAGATACGCAGTATTTT.

This clonotype has a handful of counts. The gene calls are TRBV7-2 and TRBJ2-7; 9 bases are a match to TRBD1. This CDR3 region has 18 residues. Losses at the gene ends were 0 bases for V and 3 bases for J; bases not matched to a gene: 12. Looked up from germline, CDR1 is SGHTA and CDR2 is FQGNSA. Here the CDR3 DNA reads TGTGCCAGCAGCTTAGCGGTAGGACAGGGGACCCTGTTCTACGAGCAGTACTTC. It specifies CASSLAVGQGTLFYEQYF.

This chain joins TRBV28 and TRBJ2-1; 10 bases align to TRBD2. V lost 6 bases and J lost 4; bases outside the gene matches: 12. The CDR3 is 17 residues long. Germline V gene data show CDR1 as MDHEN and CDR2 as SYDVKM. CDR3 DNA sequence: TGTGCCAGCAGCCTAGCGGGAGTGAGTGGGAGTTACAATGAGCAGTTCTTC. Encoded protein: CASSLAGVSGSYNEQFF.

This clonotype showed up just once. The chain recombines TRBV20-1 with TRBJ2-1; 9 nucleotides match TRBD2. Germline assignment: CDR1 DFQATT and CDR2 SNEGSKA (reference sequence). V shed 0 bases and J 15 bases; nucleotides not matched to a gene: 9. The CDR3 loop spans 13 amino acids. CDR3 coding DNA: TGCAGTGCTAGAGATAGCGGGAGCGCTTGGGTGTTCTTC. Residues: CSARDSGSAWVFF.

The J gene is TRBJ2-1, the V gene TRBV12-3 or TRBV12-4; a possible D gene is TRBD2 (6 bases). The V end lost 7 bases, the J end lost 7 bases, and 20 bases lay between the germline ends. The CDR3 sequence is 15 residues long. The CDR3 reads CASTYFGRDRNEQFF. The CDR3 DNA reads TGTGCCAGCACCTACTTCGGGCGGGATCGGAATGAGCAGTTCTTC.

This clonotype was found a few times. The chain combines TRBV6-2 or TRBV6-3 with TRBJ2-7; no clear D. The germline CDR1 and CDR2 sequences are MNHEY and SVGEGT. This CDR3 region has 13 residues. Trimming pared 4 bases from V and 2 bases from J, leaving 9 bases between. The CDR3 sequence: CASSLDVTYEQYV. CDR3 nucleotides: TGTGCCAGCAGTTTGGACGTAACCTACGAGCAGTACGTC.

In this sample, this clonotype turned up once. V usage is TRBV25-1 and J usage is TRBJ1-1; D gene ambiguous. CDR1 and CDR2 (germline): MGHDK, SYGVNS. Trimming took 4 bases from V and 0 from J, leaving 9 bases between them. The CDR3 runs to 14 residues. The CDR3 protein is CASSGARVNTEAFF. The CDR3 coding sequence is TGTGCCAGCAGTGGGGCGAGGGTGAACACTGAAGCTTTCTTT. The entire variable domain, with the rest obtained from reference TRBV25-1 and TRBJ1-1, is as follows: EADIYQTPRYLVIGTGKKITLECSQTMGHDKMYWYQQDPGMELHLIHYSYGVNSTEKGDLSSESTVSRIRTEHFPLTLESARPSHTSQYLCASSGARVNTEAFFGQGTRLTVV.

The chain has TRBV4-1 and TRBJ2-1, with a possible D match to TRBD1 (6 bases). Germline values: CDR1 MGHRA, CDR2 YSYEKL. Trimming took 5 bases from V and 7 from J, leaving 12 bases between them. There are 13 residues in the CDR3. The CDR3 coding sequence is TGCGCCAGCAGCGCAGTGGGGGCGAATGAGCAGTTCTTC. Residues: CASSAVGANEQFF.

This chain connects TRBV6-1 to TRBJ2-7; D ambiguous. CDR1 and CDR2 (germline): MNHNS, SASEGT. This CDR3 region has 14 residues. Trimming took off 3 bases at V and 4 bases at J, with 13 bases between the two ends. The CDR3: CASSDKATKYEQYF. Written as DNA, the CDR3 is TGTGCCAGCAGTGACAAAGCCACAAAGTACGAGCAGTACTTC.

This clonotype was observed a few times. This sequence joins TRBV7-4 and TRBJ1-2; 9 nucleotides match TRBD1. Germline V gene lookup returns CDR1 SGHVT and CDR2 SQSDAQ. J lost 7 bases, V lost 2 bases, and 5 bases had no gene match. The CDR3 extends over 14 amino acids. The CDR3 reads CASSLIRDRAGYTF. Written as DNA, the CDR3 is TGTGCCAGCAGCTTAATCCGGGACAGGGCTGGCTACACCTTC. Full variable domain (rest looked up from reference TRBV7-4 and TRBJ1-2): GAGVSQSPRYKVAKRGRDVALRCDSISGHVTLYWYRQTLGQGSEVLTYSQSDAQRDKSGRPSGRFSAERPERSVSTLKIQRTEQGDSAVYLCASSLIRDRAGYTFGSGTRLTVV.

This clonotype was counted only a few times. V usage is TRBV19 and J usage is TRBJ1-1; TRBD1 might be the D (6 bases). V lost 5 bases to trimming and J lost 0 bases, with 10 bases between them. Germline values: CDR1 LNHDA, CDR2 SQIVND (reference sequence). The CDR3 consists of 14 residues. CDR3 DNA: TGTGCCAGTAGTGACGGACAGATGAACACTGAAGCTTTCTTT. The encoded protein is CASSDGQMNTEAFF.

This sequence joins TRBV15 and TRBJ1-1, with D hard to call. The V end was cut by 1 base, the J end by 3 bases, with 6 bases between. From germline, CDR1 is LNHNV and CDR2 YYDKDF (reference sequence). This CDR3 comprises 13 residues. CDR3 sequence (DNA): TGTGCCACCAGCAGAGTGCTGGACACTGAAGCTTTCTTT. Its translation is CATSRVLDTEAFF. The variable domain in full, completed from reference TRBV15 and TRBJ1-1, reads DAMVIQNPRYQVTQFGKPVTLSCSQTLNHNVMYWYQQKSSQAPKLLFHYYDKDFNNEADTPDNFQSRRPNTSFCFLDIRSPGLGDTAMYLCATSRVLDTEAFFGQGTRLTVV.

This clonotype has a handful of counts. V and J are TRBV7-2 and TRBJ2-1; D assignment may be TRBD1 or TRBD2 (6 bases each). Trimming took off 4 bases at V and 2 bases at J, with 15 bases between the two ends. This CDR3 contains 16 residues. Germline-derived CDR1 and CDR2 are SGHTA and FQGNSA. This CDR3 is CASSSRGHVPYNEQFF. CDR3 in DNA: TGTGCCAGCAGCTCCCGGGGGCACGTCCCCTACAATGAGCAGTTCTTC.

As regards this clonotype: A single base separates this from a much larger clone, so it may be a read error. The rearrangement links TRBV7-2 to TRBJ2-7; tentative D call: TRBD1 (5 bases). Germline V gene data show CDR1 as SGHTA and CDR2 as FQGNSA. The CDR3 sequence is 14 residues long. Trimming cost V 3 bases and J 4 bases, with 13 bases left between them. CDR3 sequence reads: CASSLHKGPYEQYF. The CDR3 DNA follows: TGTGCCAGCAGCTTGCACAAGGGGCCTTACGAGCAGTACTTC.

This clonotype came up a few times. The chain couples TRBV7-2 to TRBJ2-7; D unresolved. The CDR3 sequence is 14 residues long. The germline V and J ends were trimmed by 2 bases and 4 bases, with 12 bases remaining between them. Germline V CDR1 and CDR2: SGHTA, FQGNSA. The CDR3 reads CASSLFGPPYEQYV. The CDR3 region has the DNA TGTGCCAGCAGCTTATTTGGACCGCCTTACGAGCAGTACGTC.

Many counts were recorded for this clonotype. This chain connects TRBV7-2 to TRBJ1-1; the D gene is possibly TRBD1 (6 bases). This CDR3 spans 14 amino acids. V was shortened by 4 bases and J by 1 base, with 10 bases between the two germline ends. Germline V gene sequence: CDR1 SGHTA, CDR2 FQGNSA. The CDR3 reads CASSYGQSNTEAFF. CDR3 coding DNA: TGTGCCAGCAGCTACGGACAGTCGAACACTGAAGCTTTCTTT. The whole variable domain, remainder taken from reference TRBV7-2 and TRBJ1-1, is GAGVSQSPSNKVTEKGKDVELRCDPISGHTALYWYRQSLGQGLEFLIYFQGNSAPDKSGLPSDRFSAERTGGSVSTLTIQRTQQEDSAVYLCASSYGQSNTEAFFGQGTRLTVV.

The CDR3 DNA is TGTGCCACAACTTTGGGAGACAGTCTCTACGAGCAGTACTTC. Protein product: CATTLGDSLYEQYF. This chain joins TRBV6-2 or TRBV6-3 and TRBJ2-7; perhaps D is TRBD1 or TRBD2 (5 bases each). Per the germline V gene, CDR1 is MNHEY and CDR2 is SVGEGT. The CDR3 runs 14 residues. V lost 10 bases and J lost 3, with 19 bases in between.

V gene TRBV29-1 combines with J gene TRBJ1-1; TRBD1 matches 7 bases. Germline assignment: CDR1 SQVTM and CDR2 ANQGSEA. V shed 4 bases and J 3 bases; nucleotides not matched to a gene: 2. The CDR3 runs to 12 residues. This CDR3 reads CSVVRGDTEAFF. The CDR3 DNA reads TGCAGCGTTGTCAGGGGGGACACTGAAGCTTTCTTT.

This clonotype turned up a few times. The genes are TRBV20-1 and TRBJ2-1, with 7 bases that match TRBD2. This CDR3 spans 15 amino acids. Unmatched junction bases numbered 2, after V lost 0 bases and J lost 0 bases. The germline V gene has CDR1 DFQATT and CDR2 SNEGSKA (reference sequence). DNA for the CDR3: TGCAGTGCTAGAGATGGCGGGAGCTCCTACAATGAGCAGTTCTTC. It specifies CSARDGGSSYNEQFF.

This chain joins TRBV6-2 or TRBV6-3 and TRBJ2-1; 9 bases fit TRBD2. With 6 bases clipped from V and 12 bases from J, the junction kept 3 bases outside the gene matches. The CDR3 runs 11 residues. Germline V gene lookup returns CDR1 MNHEY and CDR2 SVGEGT. CDR3 sequence reads: CASSIAGVQFF. CDR3 DNA: TGTGCCAGCAGCATAGCGGGAGTGCAGTTCTTC.